The text below deals with one T cell receptor beta chain. Its antigen is undetermined. The data derive from a study of T cell responses to AZD1222 COVID-19 vaccine. Regarding the study as a whole: Elevations in Spike-specific TCR breadth and depth followed administration of two AZD1222 doses. Baseline serology detected seropositivity in only six AZD1222 recipients. Unmutated regions of variants are reportedly targeted by nearly half of spike-specific TCRs. The donor cohort was predominantly white British with a female majority, and clonal diversity may have been underestimated.

Measured with immunoSEQ multiplex PCR; TCRdb has only the in-frame clones, and not every one. Of about 160,000 clones listed, 91% are singletons. The TCR originated in an adult in good health. Material: peripheral blood, obtained on day 0 of AZD1222 vaccination.

CDR3 in amino acids: CASSQEPPGENSPLHF. The CDR3 coding sequence is TGTGCCAGCAGCCAAGAGCCCCCGGGTGAGAATTCACCCCTCCACTTT. This sequence joins TRBV4-2 and TRBJ1-6; D is unresolved. V lost 0 bases and J lost 7, with 13 bases in between. This CDR3 is 16 amino acids long. The germline V gene has CDR1 LGHNA and CDR2 YNFKEQ.